This T cell receptor beta chain was profiled in a study of cytotoxic CD8 clonotypes in ibrutinib-treated CLL. Genomic DNA in an amount of roughly 2 micrograms was extracted from cryopreserved PBMCs and used for the preparation of TCR beta libraries. Deep sequencing aimed at 1 in 200,000 to 1 in 1 million T cells' resolution. Generated by immunoSEQ multiplex PCR, the TCRdb table keeps only in-frame clones and is missing some. The sample contains 150,000 or so clones, over 65% of which appear only once. The germline V and J ends were trimmed by 4 bases and 1 base, with 13 bases remaining between them. CDR1 and CDR2 (germline): LGHNA, YNFKEQ. This CDR3 is 15 amino acids long.

The rearrangement joins TRBV4-2 to TRBJ1-1; D perhaps matches TRBD1 (5 bases). The TCR originated in a human donor with chronic lymphocytic leukemia. Source: PBMCs, taken after 12 months of ibrutinib treatment. The CDR3 DNA is TGTGCCAGCAGCCTCCGGGACGGGCGGAACACTGAAGCTTTCTTT. Translating gives CASSLRDGRNTEAFF.